The 10 T cell receptor beta chains below come from one sample, sequenced in a study of T-cell reconstitution after alpha-beta-depleted transplantation in children. A library of TCRbeta sequences, prepared with unique molecular identifiers, was generated. Using its own MiXCR run on the PCR reads, TCRdb lists one record per CDR3 protein. The table records 450,000 to 500,000 distinct CDR3 sequences, approximately 12% of them present only once. Sample: PBMCs from the stem cell graft donor, taken from the stem cell graft. These receptors all stem from a human donor who donated a stem cell graft to a child with combined immunodeficiency.

There are many counts of this clonotype. The chain carries TRBV18 and TRBJ1-6, with D uncertain. The CDR3 contains 15 residues. The germline V and J ends were trimmed by 2 bases and 8 bases, with 13 bases remaining between them. Germline V CDR1 and CDR2: KGHSH, LQKENI. The CDR3 DNA follows: TGTGCCAGCTCACCAAGGGCCGGCATGGATTCACCCCTCCACTTT. Translating gives CASSPRAGMDSPLHF.

This sequence joins TRBV30 and TRBJ1-2, with a weak D call TRBD1 (5 bases). Germline assignment: CDR1 GTSNPN and CDR2 SVGIG (reference sequence). V was shortened by 4 bases and J by 7 bases, with 19 bases between the two germline ends. The CDR3 contains 14 residues. The CDR3 region is CAWTYQGWGGGYTF. CDR3 sequence (DNA): TGTGCCTGGACGTACCAGGGTTGGGGCGGTGGCTACACCTTC.

A few counts support this clonotype. As DNA, the CDR3 is TGCGCCAGCAGCGCAAAAAGCAGCGGGGGGACAACCTACGAGCAGTACTTC. As protein: CASSAKSSGGTTYEQYF. The chain recombines TRBV5-1 with TRBJ2-7, with 9 bases fitting TRBD2. V lost 4 bases, J lost 2 bases, and 13 bases stayed unmatched. Looked up from germline, CDR1 is SGHRS and CDR2 is YFSETQ. The CDR3 extends over 17 amino acids.

This clonotype was seen at least ten times. The V and J genes are TRBV7-6 and TRBJ2-7; D remains ambiguous. This CDR3 contains 11 residues. V was clipped by 5 bases and J by 7 bases, with 9 bases between them. CDR1 is SGHVS, CDR2 FNYEAQ, per germline. The CDR3 sequence is CASSPTPEQYF. The CDR3 nucleotides read TGTGCCAGCAGCCCCACCCCGGAGCAGTACTTC.

CDR3 DNA: TGTGCCAGCAGCCAAGCGGGAAGAAAAGAGACCCAGTACTTC. Protein sequence: CASSQAGRKETQYF. The V and J genes are TRBV7-2 and TRBJ2-5, with 7 bases identical to TRBD2. Germline V gene sequence: CDR1 SGHTA, CDR2 FQGNSA. This CDR3 spans 14 amino acids. The V segment lost 5 bases and the J segment 3 bases; nucleotides outside the gene matches: 6.

This clonotype was counted a few times. V usage is TRBV27 and J usage is TRBJ2-5, with a possible D match to TRBD1 (6 bases). The V gene's germline CDR1 is MNHEY and CDR2 SMNVEV (reference sequence). The CDR3 spans 15 residues. V was cut by 5 bases and J by 5 bases, with 18 bases left in between. CDR3 nucleotides: TGTGCCAGCAGTACCACCCGGAGAGACAGGGAGACCCAGTACTTC. It is translated as CASSTTRRDRETQYF.

This clonotype has more than one count but fewer than ten. This sequence joins TRBV29-1 and TRBJ2-3; 9 nucleotides match TRBD1. The CDR3 contains 14 residues. Germline V gene lookup returns CDR1 SQVTM and CDR2 ANQGSEA. Trimming took 6 bases from V and 0 from J; bases not matched to a gene: 4. The CDR3: CSVDRGPSTDTQYF. The CDR3, as DNA: TGCAGCGTGGACAGGGGACCAAGCACAGATACGCAGTATTTT.

This clonotype was seen a few times. The genes are TRBV21-1 and TRBJ1-5; the table's D call of TRBD1 was not tested on the DNA. TRBV21-1 is marked as a pseudogene. The CDR3 spans 15 residues. This CDR3 reads CASSSRATEHWSQHF. DNA for the CDR3: TGTGCCAGCAGCTCAAGGGCGACAGAACATTGGTCCCAGCATTTT.

The CDR3 is CASMDLVWAGGRSNEQFF. The CDR3 DNA reads TGTGCCAGCATGGATCTAGTCTGGGCGGGAGGGCGCAGCAATGAGCAGTTCTTC. The chain has TRBV2 and TRBJ2-1; 9 bases fit TRBD2. After removal of 7 bases from V and 6 bases from J, the junction contained 19 bases not matched to a gene. The CDR3 has 18 amino acids. Germline CDR1 reads SNHLY; CDR2 reads FYNNEI.

In its sample, this clonotype was seen many times. This sequence joins TRBV7-9 and TRBJ1-1, with a possible D match to TRBD1 (6 bases). The V gene's germline CDR1 is SEHNR and CDR2 FQNEAQ (reference sequence). The CDR3 has 15 residues. V lost 1 base to trimming and J lost 3 bases, with 12 bases between them. The CDR3 DNA is TGTGCCAGCAGCTTAGGACAGGTTCGGGACACTGAAGCTTTCTTT. Translation gives CASSLGQVRDTEAFF.